This T cell receptor beta chain comes out of a study of blood T cell repertoires in COVID-19. As for the study in general: Samples taken during acute and convalescent COVID-19 were collected in the United States, Italy and Spain. In each case, the material was cDNA or gDNA derived from T cells, B-cell-depleted T cells, or PBMCs.

The CDR3 consists of 14 residues. Between the trimmed V and J ends, which lost 3 bases and 1 base, there was a span of 6 bases. CDR1 and CDR2 (germline): MGHRA, YSYEKL. In the authors' methods: For nucleated cells, counts were estimated from reference gene primer amplification. Assay used: immunoSEQ multiplex PCR; TCRdb lists only in-frame clones, some missing. V and J calls plus clone size are reproduced from that table; the DNA served to infer D and trimming. The repertoire holds 90,000 to 140,000 clones, with 65% to 90% as singletons. The sample taken for sequencing was peripheral blood. This receptor was obtained from a man over 45 with acute or convalescent COVID-19. The chain joins TRBV4-1 to TRBJ2-2; D is undetermined. CDR3 in DNA: TGCGCCAGCAGCCAGAGACAGAACACCGGGGAGCTGTTTTTT. Its translation: CASSQRQNTGELFF.